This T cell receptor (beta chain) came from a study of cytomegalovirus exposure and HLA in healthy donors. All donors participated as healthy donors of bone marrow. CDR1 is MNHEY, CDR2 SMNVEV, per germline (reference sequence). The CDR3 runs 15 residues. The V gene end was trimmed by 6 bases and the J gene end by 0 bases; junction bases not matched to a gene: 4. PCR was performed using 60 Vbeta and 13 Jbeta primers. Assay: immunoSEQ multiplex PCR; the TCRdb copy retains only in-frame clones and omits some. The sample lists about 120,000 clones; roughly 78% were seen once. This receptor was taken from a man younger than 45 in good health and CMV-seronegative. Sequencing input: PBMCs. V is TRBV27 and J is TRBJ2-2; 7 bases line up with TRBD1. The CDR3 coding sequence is TGTGCCAGCAGACGGACAGGAACGAACACCGGGGAGCTGTTTTTT. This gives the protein CASRRTGTNTGELFF.